The 32 T cell receptor beta chains presented below share a single source sample, sequenced in a study of shared clonotypes between healthy human individuals. Sequencing used immunoSEQ multiplex PCR; TCRdb keeps in-frame clones, though not all of them. The sample holds roughly 2 million clones; roughly 94% are singletons and the top ten take around 1.1%. CD45RO-negative CD8 cells positively selected for CCR7 made up the naive population, which excluded terminally differentiated effector memory CD45RA+ cells. Sequencing was done on a sample of naive CD8+ T cells sorted from blood. All receptors derive from a young man in good health.

The chain is built from TRBV2 and TRBJ2-2, with unresolved D. The CDR3 loop spans 17 amino acids. Trimming cost V 6 bases and J 6 bases, with 23 bases left between them. Per germline, CDR1 SNHLY and CDR2 FYNNEI. The CDR3 DNA follows: TGTGCCAGCAGGACAAACCCCGGAGACGCCGAGGCCGGGGAGCTGTTTTTT. Translated, it gives CASRTNPGDAEAGELFF.

This chain links TRBV2 with TRBJ2-3, with D possibly being TRBD1 (5 bases). The CDR3 loop spans 14 amino acids. V lost 1 base to trimming and J lost 1 base, with 6 bases between them. CDR1 is SNHLY and CDR2 is FYNNEI in the germline V gene. The CDR3 nucleotides are TGTGCCAGCAGTGAAGAACAGGGCACAGATACGCAGTATTTT. Amino acid sequence: CASSEEQGTDTQYF.

The sample holds one count of this clone. In the same sample, other DNA sequences code for this CDR3. The rearrangement joins TRBV27 to TRBJ1-6, with TRBD1 as a possible D gene (6 bases). V lost 3 bases and J lost 0, with 12 bases in between. The germline V gene has CDR1 MNHEY and CDR2 SMNVEV (reference sequence). The CDR3 loop spans 17 amino acids. The CDR3 DNA follows: TGTGCCAGCAGTTTCCGACAGGCGAGCTCCTATAATTCACCCCTCCACTTT. As protein: CASSFRQASSYNSPLHF.

The chain has TRBV13 and TRBJ2-1; D is unresolved. The CDR3 sequence is 16 residues long. From germline, CDR1 is PRHDT and CDR2 FYEKMQ (reference sequence). V was clipped by 4 bases and J by 7 bases, with 20 bases between them. The CDR3 is CASSSSLVTRRNEQFF. DNA for the CDR3: TGTGCCAGCAGCTCCAGTTTGGTCACGCGGAGAAATGAGCAGTTCTTC.

Only one count was recorded for this clone. J is TRBJ2-3 and V is TRBV18, with 9 bases identical to TRBD1. This CDR3 contains 14 residues. V shed 6 bases and J 1 base; nucleotides not matched to a gene: 2. Per the germline V gene, CDR1 is KGHSH and CDR2 is LQKENI. The CDR3 is CASSGTGRTDTQYF. The CDR3 DNA sequence: TGTGCCAGCTCCGGGACAGGGCGCACAGATACGCAGTATTTT.

The chain links TRBV27 to TRBJ1-3; D is unclear. The CDR3 covers 15 residues. CDR1 and CDR2 from the germline V gene are MNHEY and SMNVEV (reference sequence). V was shortened by 2 bases and J by 4 bases, with 12 bases between the two germline ends. The CDR3: CASSLVAAPGNTIYF. Written as DNA, the CDR3 is TGTGCCAGCAGTTTAGTGGCAGCTCCAGGAAACACCATATATTTT.

This chain uses TRBV25-1 with TRBJ1-5; no definite D call. The length of the CDR3 is 14 residues. In germline, CDR1 is MGHDK, CDR2 SYGVNS. The germline V and J ends were trimmed by 3 bases and 2 bases, with 8 bases remaining between them. The CDR3 sequence: CASSDFGGNQPQHF. The CDR3 region has the DNA TGTGCCAGCAGTGATTTTGGGGGCAATCAGCCCCAGCATTTT.

The chain has TRBV5-1 and TRBJ1-1; D unclear. V gave up 4 bases and J gave up 3 bases, with 13 bases separating them. This CDR3 has 14 residues. Germline V CDR1 and CDR2: SGHRS, YFSETQ. The CDR3 sequence: CASSALRSDTEAFF. CDR3 DNA: TGCGCCAGCAGCGCGCTTCGGTCGGACACTGAAGCTTTCTTT.

The genes are TRBV9 and TRBJ2-1, with 11 bases that match TRBD2. Losses at the gene ends were 0 bases for V and 8 bases for J; bases not matched to a gene: 7. Germline lookup yields CDR1 SGDLS and CDR2 YYNGEE. This CDR3 comprises 16 residues. CDR3: CASSVAGTSGPDEQFF. The CDR3 bases are TGTGCCAGCAGCGTAGCCGGGACTAGCGGCCCTGATGAGCAGTTCTTC.

The chain joins TRBV9 to TRBJ2-7; possibly TRBD1 or TRBD2 for D (5 bases each). Trimming cost V 2 bases and J 5 bases, with 14 bases left between them. Germline loops: CDR1 SGDLS, CDR2 YYNGEE. CDR3 size: 14 residues. For the CDR3, the DNA is TGTGCCAGCAGCGTTGGGGACGAAAACGACGAGCAGTACTTC. It codes for CASSVGDENDEQYF.

CDR3 region: CASTPLGAGANVLTF. As DNA, the CDR3 is TGTGCCAGCACCCCTCTGGGGGCTGGGGCCAACGTCCTGACTTTC. The J gene is TRBJ2-6, the V gene TRBV7-2; D is possibly TRBD1 or TRBD2 (5 bases each). Per germline, CDR1 SGHTA and CDR2 FQGNSA. CDR3 length equals 15 residues. V was trimmed by 7 bases and J by 2 bases, leaving 12 bases between them.

V and J are TRBV29-1 and TRBJ1-1; D is uncertain. Germline loops: CDR1 SQVTM, CDR2 ANQGSEA. V dropped 3 bases and J dropped 0 bases, with 14 bases sitting between them. This CDR3 has 15 amino acids. CDR3 sequence: CSVDHRAQMNTEAFF. CDR3 DNA: TGCAGCGTTGACCACCGGGCCCAGATGAACACTGAAGCTTTCTTT.

This clone has just one count. The chain uses TRBV4-2 and TRBJ2-5; tentatively, D is TRBD1 or TRBD2 (5 bases each). The germline V and J ends were trimmed by 0 bases and 3 bases, with 17 bases remaining between them. Germline CDR1 reads LGHNA; CDR2 reads YNFKEQ. The CDR3 spans 17 residues. CDR3 residues: CASSQDPVFGAEETQYF. The CDR3 DNA reads as TGTGCCAGCAGCCAAGACCCGGTTTTCGGGGCGGAAGAGACCCAGTACTTC.

This chain connects TRBV25-1 to TRBJ1-4; D gene unclear. The CDR3 totals 13 residues. V was cut by 2 bases and J by 6 bases, with 7 bases left in between. In germline, CDR1 is MGHDK, CDR2 SYGVNS. The CDR3 loop reads CASSEEGDEKLFF. The CDR3 nucleotides are TGTGCCAGCAGTGAAGAGGGAGATGAAAAACTGTTTTTT.

The chain carries TRBV11-2 and TRBJ2-3; D unresolved. Germline V gives CDR1 SGHAT, CDR2 FQNNGV. There are 16 residues in the CDR3. V was cut by 0 bases and J by 0 bases, with 10 bases left in between. The CDR3 DNA follows: TGTGCCAGCAGCTTAGATAGGACGGTTAGCACAGATACGCAGTATTTT. Translated: CASSLDRTVSTDTQYF.

The chain links TRBV7-3 to TRBJ2-2, with D perhaps matching TRBD1 or TRBD2 (5 bases each). The CDR3 runs 16 residues. Trimming shortened V by 2 bases and J by 6 bases, and 16 bases separated the two germline ends. Germline V gene lookup returns CDR1 SGHTA and CDR2 FQGTGA. The CDR3 reads CASSLLAGSRAGELFF. CDR3 nucleotide sequence: TGTGCCAGCAGCTTATTGGCAGGGAGTAGGGCCGGGGAGCTGTTTTTT.

The chain is built from TRBV30 and TRBJ2-7; D is uncertain. CDR1 is GTSNPN and CDR2 is SVGIG in the germline V gene (reference sequence). The V end lost 0 bases, the J end lost 2 bases, and 11 bases lay between the germline ends. This CDR3 comprises 14 residues. The CDR3 DNA reads as TGTGCCTGGAGTGTTTGGCAAAGCCCCTACGAGCAGTACTTC. It yields the protein CAWSVWQSPYEQYF.

The chain joins TRBV6-5 to TRBJ2-1; 7 bases agree with TRBD1. The CDR3 covers 16 residues. V lost 1 base to trimming and J lost 6 bases; unmatched junction nucleotides: 9. CDR1 and CDR2 from the germline V gene are MNHEY and SVGAGI. The CDR3 reads CASSYLTGTRGNEQFF. CDR3 bases: TGTGCCAGCAGTTACTTGACAGGGACGAGGGGCAATGAGCAGTTCTTC.

The J gene is TRBJ2-1, the V gene TRBV27; unclear D gene. CDR1 is MNHEY, CDR2 SMNVEV, per germline (reference sequence). V was cut by 5 bases and J by 0 bases, with 11 bases left in between. The CDR3 runs 15 residues. CDR3 sequence (DNA): TGTGCCAGCAGTCCATCTTTGGACTCCTACAATGAGCAGTTCTTC. It codes for CASSPSLDSYNEQFF.

The chain carries TRBV29-1 and TRBJ2-1, with TRBD2 matching over 9 bases. From germline, CDR1 is SQVTM and CDR2 ANQGSEA. The CDR3 is 18 residues long. The V and J ends lost 0 bases and 1 base, in that order; junction bases with no gene match: 10. The CDR3, as DNA: TGCAGCGTTGAAGATAGAGGTAGCGGGAGCTTGTCCTACAATGAGCAGTTCTTC. This translates into CSVEDRGSGSLSYNEQFF.

This clone was found once. The V and J genes are TRBV27 and TRBJ2-6, with D unclear. Trimming removed 11 bases at V and 2 bases at J, with 13 bases between. Germline values: CDR1 MNHEY, CDR2 SMNVEV (reference sequence). CDR3 length: 14 amino acids. CDR3 protein: CASRPPAGANVLTF. CDR3 DNA sequence: TGTGCCTCCCGACCCCCCGCTGGGGCCAACGTCCTGACTTTC.

This chain's CDR3 is CASSSRSSYNSPLHF. For the CDR3, the DNA is TGTGCCAGCAGTTCCCGGAGCTCCTATAATTCACCCCTCCACTTT. The rearrangement links TRBV6-5 to TRBJ1-6; D is unresolved. The CDR3 length is 15 residues. Trimming removed 4 bases from V and 0 bases from J, with 7 bases in between. Germline CDR1 and CDR2: MNHEY and SVGAGI.

As to this clone: The same CDR3 can be traced to other DNA sequences in this sample. The chain links TRBV28 to TRBJ2-1, with unresolved D. This CDR3 has 12 residues. CDR1 is MDHEN, CDR2 SYDVKM, per germline. Trimming removed 5 bases from V and 7 bases from J, with 9 bases in between. The CDR3 sequence is CASSPLSNEQFF. CDR3 bases: TGTGCCAGCAGTCCCCTCTCGAATGAGCAGTTCTTC.

The genes are TRBV7-6 and TRBJ2-3; D is ambiguous. Trimming removed 1 base from V and 4 bases from J, with 9 bases in between. The CDR3 sequence is 14 residues long. The germline CDR1 and CDR2 sequences are SGHVS and FNYEAQ. The CDR3 protein is CASSLDVDADTQYF. The CDR3 coding sequence is TGTGCCAGCAGCTTAGACGTAGATGCAGATACGCAGTATTTT.

This chain connects TRBV20-1 to TRBJ2-7, with unresolved D. This CDR3 spans 11 amino acids. Deletions cut 0 bases from V and 6 bases from J, with 6 bases between. CDR1 is DFQATT, CDR2 SNEGSKA, per germline (reference sequence). DNA for the CDR3: TGCAGTGCTAGAGACATGCTCGAGCAGTACTTC. Protein: CSARDMLEQYF.

Details on this clone: The same CDR3 is also encoded by other DNA sequences in this sample. V usage is TRBV11-2 and J usage is TRBJ2-5, with TRBD1 matching over 10 bases. After removal of 4 bases from V and 5 bases from J, the junction contained 4 bases not matched to a gene. There are 14 residues in the CDR3. Looked up from germline, CDR1 is SGHAT and CDR2 is FQNNGV. CDR3 loop: CASSSWTGGETQYF. The CDR3 DNA reads as TGTGCCAGCAGCTCCTGGACAGGGGGGGAGACCCAGTACTTC.

The chain is built from TRBV28 and TRBJ1-1; D not certain. Germline V gene lookup returns CDR1 MDHEN and CDR2 SYDVKM. This CDR3 spans 15 amino acids. Trimming pared 5 bases from V and 1 base from J, leaving 14 bases between. CDR3 nucleotides: TGTGCCAGCAGTAGAACCGGGAACTCGAACACTGAAGCTTTCTTT. Its protein product is CASSRTGNSNTEAFF.

The rearrangement uses TRBV7-3 and TRBJ2-3; D may match TRBD1 or TRBD2 (7 bases each). The CDR3 is 14 amino acids. Between the trimmed V and J ends, which lost 3 bases and 6 bases, there was a span of 13 bases. In germline, CDR1 is SGHTA, CDR2 FQGTGA. CDR3 coding DNA: TGTGCCAGCAGCTTCCAGGGGGGGAGTGATACGCAGTATTTT. Its protein is CASSFQGGSDTQYF. The full variable domain, completed using reference TRBV7-3 and TRBJ2-3, is GAGVSQTPSNKVTEKGKYVELRCDPISGHTALYWYRQSLGQGPEFLIYFQGTGAADDSGLPNDRFFAVRPEGSVSTLKIQRTERGDSAVYLCASSFQGGSDTQYFGPGTRLTVL.

This chain connects TRBV27 to TRBJ1-1; D gene unclear. Trimming took off 6 bases at V and 4 bases at J, with 9 bases between the two ends. CDR3 size: 12 residues. Germline lookup yields CDR1 MNHEY and CDR2 SMNVEV (reference sequence). The CDR3 loop is CASRGWATEAFF. The CDR3 DNA sequence: TGTGCCAGCAGGGGATGGGCCACTGAAGCTTTCTTT.

With respect to this clone: This CDR3 is also generated by other DNA sequences in the sample. The gene calls are TRBV11-2 and TRBJ2-5; 7 bases line up with TRBD2. The germline V gene encodes CDR1 SGHAT and CDR2 FQNNGV. Trimming took 5 bases from V and 3 from J; bases not matched to a gene: 6. CDR3 length equals 14 residues. As DNA, the CDR3 is TGTGCCAGCAGCCCCACCGGGACTAAAGAGACCCAGTACTTC. Translated, it gives CASSPTGTKETQYF.

The rearrangement links TRBV7-9 to TRBJ2-7; D is possibly TRBD1 or TRBD2 (5 bases each). Germline assignment: CDR1 SEHNR and CDR2 FQNEAQ (reference sequence). Between the trimmed V and J ends, which lost 5 bases and 5 bases, there was a span of 13 bases. The CDR3 is 13 residues long. This CDR3 reads CASSRLGVHEQYF. CDR3 bases: TGTGCCAGCAGCCGCCTGGGGGTCCACGAGCAGTACTTC.

A remark on this clone: Its ends do not fully match the called genes, so a read error is possible. The V call is TRBV27, the J call TRBJ2-3; D uncertain. The germline V gene has CDR1 MNHEY and CDR2 SMNVEV (reference sequence). This CDR3 has 10 residues. The chain's CDR3 is CASSYPNVGF. In DNA form, the CDR3 reads TGTGCCAGCAGCTACCCTAACGTGGGTTTT.